What follows are 26 T cell receptor beta chains derived from one specimen sequenced in a study of shared clonotypes between healthy human individuals. Using immunoSEQ multiplex PCR, the repertoire was profiled, and TCRdb retains in-frame clones only, with some absent. The sample consists of roughly 650,000 clones, almost 97% of them appearing once. The specimen sequenced was naive CD4+ T cells sorted from blood. As for subset: CD45RA+ positively selected. Receptor source: a woman in her twenties or thirties in good health.

The CDR3 DNA follows: TGTGCCTGGAGTTTAGCGGGAGTTGACGGGGAGCTGTTTTTT. It encodes CAWSLAGVDGELFF. This sequence joins TRBV30 and TRBJ2-2; 9 bases line up with TRBD2. CDR3 length equals 14 residues. The germline V gene encodes CDR1 GTSNPN and CDR2 SVGIG (reference sequence). Trimming took 2 bases from V and 7 from J; bases not matched to a gene: 5. The complete variable domain, with remaining parts taken from reference TRBV30 and TRBJ2-2, reads SQTIHQWPATLVQPVGSPLSLECTVEGTSNPNLYWYRQAAGRGLQLLFYSVGIGQISSEVPQNLSASRPQDRQFILSSKKLLLSDSGFYLCAWSLAGVDGELFFGEGSRLTVL.

The chain has TRBV19 and TRBJ2-1; maybe TRBD2 (6 bases). The V and J ends lost 4 bases and 2 bases respectively, with 15 bases between them. CDR3 length: 16 amino acids. Germline V gene lookup returns CDR1 LNHDA and CDR2 SQIVND (reference sequence). The CDR3 nucleotides are TGTGCCAGTAGTACCTCCGGAGGGGCCCCCTACAATGAGCAGTTCTTC. It encodes CASSTSGGAPYNEQFF.

This clone was recorded a few times. Other DNA sequences in this specimen translate into the identical CDR3. This chain uses TRBV18 with TRBJ2-6; tentatively, D is TRBD1 (5 bases). Per germline, CDR1 KGHSH and CDR2 LQKENI. With 3 bases removed from V and 1 base from J, the gap between germline ends came to 10 bases. This CDR3 comprises 16 residues. The CDR3 here is CASSPPQGSGANVLTF. CDR3 nucleotides: TGTGCCAGCTCACCGCCCCAGGGATCTGGGGCCAACGTCCTGACTTTC.

The chain couples TRBV9 to TRBJ2-7; TRBD2 matches at 7 bases. Germline CDR1 SGDLS, CDR2 YYNGEE. The junction had 12 bases not matched to a gene; V was cut back by 0 bases and J by 6 bases. This CDR3 has 16 residues. DNA of the CDR3: TGTGCCAGCAGCGTAGTGGGGGGAGGGCCGTCTAGCGAGCAGTACTTC. Translated, it gives CASSVVGGGPSSEQYF.

The J gene is TRBJ2-7, the V gene TRBV21-1; TRBD1, as called in the table, went unchecked against the DNA. TRBV21-1 is a pseudogene segment. CDR3 length equals 14 residues. The CDR3 coding sequence is TGTGCCAGCAGCAAAAGAACAGGGAGATACGAGCAGTACTTC. The encoded protein is CASSKRTGRYEQYF.

The CDR3 sequence: CASSDGQAWGVHTQYF. DNA for the CDR3: TGTGCCAGCAGTGATGGCCAGGCTTGGGGTGTGCATACGCAGTATTTT. The chain couples TRBV6-1 to TRBJ2-3; D is ambiguous. The length of the CDR3 is 16 residues. Per germline, CDR1 MNHNS and CDR2 SASEGT. Trimming stripped 3 bases from V and 7 bases from J, with 20 bases between.

The rearrangement uses TRBV6-6 and TRBJ2-7; 7 bases are shared with TRBD2. The J segment lost 4 bases and the V segment lost 5 bases, leaving 8 bases of the junction unmatched. Germline values: CDR1 MNHNY, CDR2 SVGAGI (reference sequence). The CDR3 has 14 residues. CDR3 sequence: CASSAREGSYEQYF. In DNA, the CDR3 is TGTGCCAGCAGTGCCAGGGAGGGGTCTTACGAGCAGTACTTC.

V usage is TRBV10-2 and J usage is TRBJ2-5; TRBD2 matches at 8 bases. The CDR3 is 11 residues long. Per the germline V gene, CDR1 is WSHSY and CDR2 is SAAADI. J lost 5 bases, V lost 10 bases, and 3 bases had no gene match. CDR3 sequence (DNA): TGCGCCACCGGGAGGGAGGAGACCCAGTACTTC. This sequence encodes CATGREETQYF.

The chain links TRBV7-9 to TRBJ2-2; 7 bases match TRBD1. Trimming at V came to 7 bases and at J to 6 bases, leaving 2 bases not matched to a gene. CDR3 size: 12 residues. Germline CDR1 SEHNR, CDR2 FQNEAQ (reference sequence). The CDR3: CASTTGAGELFF. CDR3 nucleotides: TGTGCCAGCACTACAGGGGCCGGGGAGCTGTTTTTT.

The rearrangement joins TRBV7-9 to TRBJ1-1; 11 bases are shared with TRBD1. This CDR3 is built from 16 residues. The V gene's germline CDR1 is SEHNR and CDR2 FQNEAQ (reference sequence). V lost 0 bases, J lost 4 bases, and 4 bases stayed unmatched. The CDR3 is CASSLAGDRGSTEAFF. CDR3 sequence (DNA): TGTGCCAGCAGCTTAGCTGGGGACAGGGGGTCCACTGAAGCTTTCTTT.

This rearrangement joins TRBV18 to TRBJ1-5; no clear D gene. Germline CDR1 is KGHSH and CDR2 is LQKENI. CDR3 length equals 15 residues. V lost 3 bases, J lost 0 bases, and 9 bases lay in between. The CDR3 is CASSPGWDSNQPQHF. The CDR3 coding sequence is TGTGCCAGCTCACCGGGTTGGGATAGCAATCAGCCCCAGCATTTT. Using reference TRBV18 and TRBJ1-5 for the parts outside the CDR3, the full variable domain is NAGVMQNPRHLVRRRGQEARLRCSPMKGHSHVYWYRQLPEEGLKFMVYLQKENIIDESGMPKERFSAEFPKEGPSILRIQQVVRGDSAAYFCASSPGWDSNQPQHFGDGTRLSIL.

The chain links TRBV6-1 to TRBJ1-5; D may be TRBD1 (6 bases). The CDR3 consists of 14 residues. V lost 7 bases to trimming and J lost 7 bases, with 17 bases between them. CDR1 is MNHNS, CDR2 SASEGT, per germline. This chain's CDR3 is CASTEGRGRQPQHF. The CDR3 DNA follows: TGTGCCAGCACGGAGGGCAGGGGAAGGCAGCCCCAGCATTTT.

The V call is TRBV27, the J call TRBJ2-1; TRBD2 matches at 10 bases. The V and J ends lost 3 bases and 4 bases, in that order; junction bases with no gene match: 6. The CDR3 has 16 residues. In germline, CDR1 is MNHEY, CDR2 SMNVEV (reference sequence). The CDR3 nucleotides read TGTGCCAGCAGTTTGAGGATAGCGGGAGGTTACAATGAGCAGTTCTTC. It yields the protein CASSLRIAGGYNEQFF.

V gene TRBV6-1 combines with J gene TRBJ1-4; 8 nucleotides match TRBD1. The CDR3 runs 15 residues. The junction had 7 bases not matched to a gene; V was cut back by 5 bases and J by 5 bases. Germline CDR1 reads MNHNS; CDR2 reads SASEGT. The CDR3 coding sequence is TGTGCCAGCAGTCTAAACAGGGGGGGGAATGAAAAACTGTTTTTT. Its protein is CASSLNRGGNEKLFF.

The chain is built from TRBV7-2 and TRBJ1-2, with 7 bases matching TRBD1. Germline V gene data show CDR1 as SGHTA and CDR2 as FQGNSA. With 0 bases clipped from V and 1 base from J, the junction kept 8 bases outside the gene matches. The CDR3 has 17 residues. CDR3 amino acids: CASSLAGGYTNNYGYTF. CDR3 DNA: TGTGCCAGCAGCTTAGCAGGGGGCTACACAAATAACTATGGCTACACCTTC.

The J gene is TRBJ2-1, the V gene TRBV19, with 13 bases matching TRBD2. Germline assignment: CDR1 LNHDA and CDR2 SQIVND (reference sequence). The CDR3 consists of 15 residues. J was trimmed by 7 bases and V by 10 bases; bases with no gene match: 10. CDR3 sequence reads: CATTSGRAPANEQFF. The DNA for the CDR3 is TGTGCCACTACTAGCGGGAGGGCTCCGGCGAATGAGCAGTTCTTC.

The CDR3 loop reads CATSRDWTGGFAEAFF. The CDR3 nucleotides are TGTGCCACCAGCAGAGATTGGACAGGGGGCTTTGCTGAAGCTTTCTTT. The J gene is TRBJ1-1, the V gene TRBV15; 11 bases fit TRBD1. Trimming removed 0 bases from V and 6 bases from J; junction bases left unmatched: 6. Germline V gene data show CDR1 as LNHNV and CDR2 as YYDKDF (reference sequence). The CDR3 has 16 residues.

This clone was observed a handful of times. The chain links TRBV18 to TRBJ1-2; no clear D. Trimming stripped 8 bases from V and 6 bases from J, with 22 bases between. Germline V lookup: CDR1 KGHSH, CDR2 LQKENI. The CDR3 is 15 residues long. CDR3 residues: CASPGAGRRLDGYTF. The CDR3 bases are TGTGCCAGCCCGGGAGCCGGACGACGACTGGATGGCTACACCTTC.

In this sample, this clone turned up once. The rearrangement joins TRBV4-1 to TRBJ2-2, with 11 bases aligning to TRBD1. CDR3 length: 17 amino acids. Per the germline V gene, CDR1 is MGHRA and CDR2 is YSYEKL. Trimming took 5 bases from V and 7 from J; bases not matched to a gene: 12. DNA of the CDR3: TGCGCCAGCAGCACGCACCAGGACAGGGGGCTTGTCGGGGAGCTGTTTTTT. It translates to CASSTHQDRGLVGELFF.

This clone was seen only once. The V gene is TRBV27, the J gene TRBJ2-1; TRBD1 matches 7 bases. The V segment lost 5 bases and the J segment 5 bases; nucleotides outside the gene matches: 6. The CDR3 is 14 residues long. CDR1 is MNHEY, CDR2 SMNVEV, per germline (reference sequence). Written as DNA, the CDR3 is TGTGCCAGCAGTCTGGACAGGAGAAACAATGAGCAGTTCTTC. It codes for CASSLDRRNNEQFF.

The CDR3 protein is CASSLFRGANYGYTF. The CDR3, as DNA: TGTGCCAGCAGTTTGTTCAGGGGGGCCAACTATGGCTACACCTTC. The V call is TRBV6-5, the J call TRBJ1-2; TRBD1 matches at 7 bases. This CDR3 is 15 amino acids long. The ends lost 4 bases at V and 2 bases at J; junction bases unmatched: 7. Per germline, CDR1 MNHEY and CDR2 SVGAGI.

The V gene is TRBV4-2, the J gene TRBJ2-1; 7 positions match TRBD1. Germline trimming cut 0 bases from V and 7 bases from J; bases unmatched to any gene: 9. This CDR3 has 16 residues. Germline V lookup: CDR1 LGHNA, CDR2 YNFKEQ. The CDR3 is CASSQEAGQGVNEQFF. CDR3 sequence (DNA): TGTGCCAGCAGCCAAGAAGCAGGTCAGGGGGTAAATGAGCAGTTCTTC.

As concerns this clone: Other DNA sequences within the sample encode an identical CDR3. J is TRBJ1-1 and V is TRBV15; D perhaps matches TRBD1 (5 bases). V shed 0 bases and J shed 5 bases, with 10 bases lying between them. CDR3 length: 14 residues. Germline V lookup: CDR1 LNHNV, CDR2 YYDKDF (reference sequence). CDR3 nucleotides: TGTGCCACCAGCAGAGATCAGGGACGGACTGAAGCTTTCTTT. Translating gives CATSRDQGRTEAFF.

The rearrangement joins TRBV14 to TRBJ1-3; perhaps TRBD1 as D (5 bases). Per the germline V gene, CDR1 is SGHDN and CDR2 is FVKESK. The length of the CDR3 is 16 residues. Trimming left V 2 bases short and J 7 bases short, with 18 bases between. The CDR3 region has the DNA TGTGCCAGCAGCCAAAGCCAGGGTGGGGCCGGGAACACCATATATTTT. As protein: CASSQSQGGAGNTIYF.

The J gene is TRBJ2-1, the V gene TRBV10-1; D is perhaps TRBD1 (6 bases). The germline CDR1 and CDR2 sequences are WNHNN and SYGVQD (reference sequence). The V and J ends lost 4 bases and 1 base respectively, with 8 bases between them. This CDR3 has 14 amino acids. CDR3 sequence: CASSVGTSYNEQFF. CDR3 DNA sequence: TGCGCCAGCAGTGTCGGGACATCCTACAATGAGCAGTTCTTC.

CDR3 sequence reads: CASSLEMTDTQYF. The CDR3 DNA reads as TGTGCCAGCAGCCTAGAAATGACAGATACGCAGTATTTT. V gene TRBV9 combines with J gene TRBJ2-3; D is undetermined. This CDR3 has 13 amino acids. The V gene lost 4 bases and the J gene lost 3 bases, with 9 bases spanning the gap. The germline V gene has CDR1 SGDLS and CDR2 YYNGEE.